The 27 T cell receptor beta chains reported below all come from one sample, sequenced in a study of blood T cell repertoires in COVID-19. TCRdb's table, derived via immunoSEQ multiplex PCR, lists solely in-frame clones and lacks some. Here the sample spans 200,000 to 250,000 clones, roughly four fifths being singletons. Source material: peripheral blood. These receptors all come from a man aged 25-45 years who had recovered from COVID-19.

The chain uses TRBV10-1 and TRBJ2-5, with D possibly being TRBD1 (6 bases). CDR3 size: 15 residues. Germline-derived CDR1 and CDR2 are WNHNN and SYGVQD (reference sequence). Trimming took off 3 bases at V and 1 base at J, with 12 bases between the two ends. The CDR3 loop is CASSDRRTAQETQYF. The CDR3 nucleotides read TGCGCCAGCAGTGATCGTCGGACAGCCCAAGAGACCCAGTACTTC.

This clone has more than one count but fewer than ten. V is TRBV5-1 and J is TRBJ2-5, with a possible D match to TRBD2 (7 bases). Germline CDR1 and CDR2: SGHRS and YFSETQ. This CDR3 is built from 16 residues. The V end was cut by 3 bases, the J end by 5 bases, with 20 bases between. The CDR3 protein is CASSSLYGGPGETQYF. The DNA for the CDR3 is TGCGCCAGCAGCTCGCTATACGGGGGGCCAGGGGAGACCCAGTACTTC.

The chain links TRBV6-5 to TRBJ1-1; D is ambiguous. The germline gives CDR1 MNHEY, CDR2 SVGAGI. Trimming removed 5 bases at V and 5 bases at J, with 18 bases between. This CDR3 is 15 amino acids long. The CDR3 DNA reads TGTGCCAGCAGTCATTTGGAGAGGGCGCGAACTGAAGCTTTCTTT. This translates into CASSHLERARTEAFF.

CDR3 sequence: CASSLEADSPLHF. In nucleotides, the CDR3 is TGTGCCAGCAGCTTAGAAGCGGATTCACCCCTCCACTTT. The V gene is TRBV11-2, the J gene TRBJ1-6; D is unclear. CDR1 SGHAT and CDR2 FQNNGV come from the germline V gene. Trimming took 0 bases from V and 8 from J, leaving 5 bases between them. The CDR3 runs 13 residues.

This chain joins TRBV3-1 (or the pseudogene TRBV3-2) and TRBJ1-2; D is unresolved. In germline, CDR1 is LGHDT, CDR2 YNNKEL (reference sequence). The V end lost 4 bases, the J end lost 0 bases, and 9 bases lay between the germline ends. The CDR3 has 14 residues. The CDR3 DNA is TGTGCCAGCAGCCCGGGTCCCACTAACTATGGCTACACCTTC. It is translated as CASSPGPTNYGYTF.

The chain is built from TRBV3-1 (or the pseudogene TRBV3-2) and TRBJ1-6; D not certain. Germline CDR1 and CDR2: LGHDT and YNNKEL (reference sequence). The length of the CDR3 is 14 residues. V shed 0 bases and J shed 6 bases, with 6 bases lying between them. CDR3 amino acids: CASSQDNSNSPLHF. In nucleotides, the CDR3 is TGTGCCAGCAGCCAAGATAACAGTAATTCACCCCTCCACTTT.

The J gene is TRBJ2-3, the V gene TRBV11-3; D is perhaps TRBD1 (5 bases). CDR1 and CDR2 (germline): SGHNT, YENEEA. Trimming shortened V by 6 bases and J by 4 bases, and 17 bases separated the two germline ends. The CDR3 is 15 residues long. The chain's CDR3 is CASSPRPGYSDTQYF. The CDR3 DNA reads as TGTGCCAGCAGTCCTCGGCCAGGGTATTCAGATACGCAGTATTTT.

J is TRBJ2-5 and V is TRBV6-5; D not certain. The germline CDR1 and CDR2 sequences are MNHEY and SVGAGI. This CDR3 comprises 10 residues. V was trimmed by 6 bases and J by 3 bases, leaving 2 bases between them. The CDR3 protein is CASSEETQYF. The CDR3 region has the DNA TGTGCCAGCAGCGAAGAGACCCAGTACTTC.

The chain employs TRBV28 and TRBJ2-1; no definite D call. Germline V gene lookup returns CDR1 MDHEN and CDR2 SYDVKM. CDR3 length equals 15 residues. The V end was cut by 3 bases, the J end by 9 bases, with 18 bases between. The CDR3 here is CASSLSGLGSAEQFF. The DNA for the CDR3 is TGTGCCAGCAGTTTGTCCGGGTTAGGTTCGGCTGAGCAGTTCTTC.

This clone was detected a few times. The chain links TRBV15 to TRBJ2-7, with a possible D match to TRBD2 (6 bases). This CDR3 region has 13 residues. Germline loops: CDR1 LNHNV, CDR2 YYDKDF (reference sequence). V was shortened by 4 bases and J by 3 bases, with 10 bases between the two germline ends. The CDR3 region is CATSKDYYYEQYV. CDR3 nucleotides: TGTGCCACCAGCAAGGACTACTACTACGAGCAGTACGTC.

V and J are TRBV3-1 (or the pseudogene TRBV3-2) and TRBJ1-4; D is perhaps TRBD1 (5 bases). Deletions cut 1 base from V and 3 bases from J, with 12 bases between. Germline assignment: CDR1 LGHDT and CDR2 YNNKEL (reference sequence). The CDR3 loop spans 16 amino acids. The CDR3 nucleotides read TGTGCCAGCAGCCAAGCAGGGTCGGGAGCTAATGAAAAACTGTTTTTT. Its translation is CASSQAGSGANEKLFF.

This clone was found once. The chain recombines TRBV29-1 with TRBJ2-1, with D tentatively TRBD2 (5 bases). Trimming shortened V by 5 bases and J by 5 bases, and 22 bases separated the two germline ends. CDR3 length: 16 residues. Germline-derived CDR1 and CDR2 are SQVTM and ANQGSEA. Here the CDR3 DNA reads TGCAGCGTTCATCCGGCGGGCAAACAGCTAAACAATGAGCAGTTCTTC. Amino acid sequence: CSVHPAGKQLNNEQFF.

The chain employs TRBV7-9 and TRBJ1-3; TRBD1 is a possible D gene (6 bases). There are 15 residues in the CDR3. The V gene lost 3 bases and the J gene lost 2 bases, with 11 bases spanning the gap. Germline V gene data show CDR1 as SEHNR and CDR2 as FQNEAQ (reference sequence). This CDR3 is CASSLRGGTGNTIYF. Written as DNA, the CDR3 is TGTGCCAGCAGCTTGAGGGGGGGAACTGGAAACACCATATATTTT.

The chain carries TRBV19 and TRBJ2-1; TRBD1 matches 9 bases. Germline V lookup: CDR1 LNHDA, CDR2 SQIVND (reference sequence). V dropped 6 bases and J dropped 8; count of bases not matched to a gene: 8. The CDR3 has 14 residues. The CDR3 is CASRYRGRVDEQFF. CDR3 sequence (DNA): TGTGCCAGTAGATACAGGGGGCGCGTCGATGAGCAGTTCTTC.

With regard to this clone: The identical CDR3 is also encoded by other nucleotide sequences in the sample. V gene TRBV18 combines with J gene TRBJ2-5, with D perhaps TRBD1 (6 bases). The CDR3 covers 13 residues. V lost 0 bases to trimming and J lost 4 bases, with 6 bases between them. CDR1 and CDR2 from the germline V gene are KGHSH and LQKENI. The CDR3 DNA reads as TGTGCCAGCTCACCACCCAGGGGAGAGACCCAGTACTTC. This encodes CASSPPRGETQYF.

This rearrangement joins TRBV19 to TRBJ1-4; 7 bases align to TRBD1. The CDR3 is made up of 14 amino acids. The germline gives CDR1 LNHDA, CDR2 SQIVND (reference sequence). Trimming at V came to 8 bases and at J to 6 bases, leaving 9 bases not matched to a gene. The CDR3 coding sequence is TGTGCCAGTGGCCCGGACAGGTTTTATGAAAAACTGTTTTTT. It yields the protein CASGPDRFYEKLFF.

The CDR3 is CASSLGTASGANVLTF. The CDR3 region has the DNA TGTGCCAGCAGCTTAGGGACAGCCTCTGGGGCCAACGTCCTGACTTTC. The genes are TRBV7-6 and TRBJ2-6; D is possibly TRBD1 (6 bases). V gave up 1 base and J gave up 0 bases, with 7 bases separating them. The CDR3 has 16 residues. The germline V gene has CDR1 SGHVS and CDR2 FNYEAQ.

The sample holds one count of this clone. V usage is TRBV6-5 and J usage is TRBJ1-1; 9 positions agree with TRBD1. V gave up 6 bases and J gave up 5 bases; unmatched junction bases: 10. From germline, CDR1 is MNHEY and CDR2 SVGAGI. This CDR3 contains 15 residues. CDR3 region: CASSLDRGIVTEAFF. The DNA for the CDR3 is TGTGCCAGCAGCCTTGACAGGGGGATTGTGACTGAAGCTTTCTTT.

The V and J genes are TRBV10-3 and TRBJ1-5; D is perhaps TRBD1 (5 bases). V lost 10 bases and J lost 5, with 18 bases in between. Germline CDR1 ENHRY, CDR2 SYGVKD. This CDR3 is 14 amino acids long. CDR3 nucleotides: TGTGCCACCCAAGACGCCGCCAGGGATCAGCCCCAGCATTTT. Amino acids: CATQDAARDQPQHF.

The CDR3 nucleotides read TGTGCCAGCAGTTCCAGGAGCAATCAGCCCCAGCATTTT. It codes for CASSSRSNQPQHF. The V and J genes are TRBV12-3 or TRBV12-4 and TRBJ1-5, with unresolved D. Trimming cost V 4 bases and J 1 base, with 5 bases left between them. This CDR3 spans 13 amino acids.

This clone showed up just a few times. The DNA of the CDR3 is TGTGCCAGCAGCCAAACTAATGAGCAGTTCTTC. Translation gives CASSQTNEQFF. The chain recombines TRBV3-1 (or the pseudogene TRBV3-2) with TRBJ2-1; no firm D call. There are 11 residues in the CDR3. V gave up 2 bases and J gave up 7 bases, with 3 bases separating them. Germline CDR1 LGHDT, CDR2 YNNKEL (reference sequence).

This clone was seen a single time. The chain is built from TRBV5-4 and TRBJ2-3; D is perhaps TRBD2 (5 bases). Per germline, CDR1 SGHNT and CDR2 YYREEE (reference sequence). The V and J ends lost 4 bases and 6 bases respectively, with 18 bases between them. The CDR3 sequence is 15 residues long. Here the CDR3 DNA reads TGTGCCAGCAGCCCGACTACCTCGGTTGTCGATACGCAGTATTTT. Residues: CASSPTTSVVDTQYF.

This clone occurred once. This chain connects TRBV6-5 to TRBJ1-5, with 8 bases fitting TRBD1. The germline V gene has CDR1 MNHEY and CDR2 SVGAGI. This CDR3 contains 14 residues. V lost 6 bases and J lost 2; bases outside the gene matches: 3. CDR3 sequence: CASRKQGGNQPQHF. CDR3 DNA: TGTGCCAGCAGAAAACAGGGGGGCAATCAGCCCCAGCATTTT.

The CDR3 sequence is CASRDRVGTEAFF. DNA for the CDR3: TGCGCCAGCAGAGACAGGGTAGGCACTGAAGCTTTCTTT. V is TRBV10-1 and J is TRBJ1-1; 7 bases fit TRBD1. Germline V CDR1 and CDR2: WNHNN, SYGVQD (reference sequence). After removal of 6 bases from V and 4 bases from J, the junction contained 5 bases not matched to a gene. The CDR3 loop spans 13 amino acids.

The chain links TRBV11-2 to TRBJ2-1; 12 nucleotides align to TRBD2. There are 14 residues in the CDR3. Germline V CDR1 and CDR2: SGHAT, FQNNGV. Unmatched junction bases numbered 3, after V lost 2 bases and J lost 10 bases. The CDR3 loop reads CASSLLAGGKEQFF. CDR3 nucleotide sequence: TGTGCCAGCAGCTTACTAGCGGGGGGGAAAGAGCAGTTCTTC. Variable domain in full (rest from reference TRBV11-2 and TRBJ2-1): EAGVAQSPRYKIIEKRQSVAFWCNPISGHATLYWYQQILGQGPKLLIQFQNNGVVDDSQLPKDRFSAERLKGVDSTLKIQPAKLEDSAVYLCASSLLAGGKEQFFGPGTRLTVL.

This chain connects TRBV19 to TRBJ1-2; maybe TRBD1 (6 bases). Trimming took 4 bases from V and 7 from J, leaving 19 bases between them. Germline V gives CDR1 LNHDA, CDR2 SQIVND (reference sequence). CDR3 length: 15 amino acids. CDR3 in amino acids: CASSTTGTLVGGYTF. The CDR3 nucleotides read TGTGCCAGTAGTACTACCGGGACACTAGTAGGTGGCTACACCTTC.

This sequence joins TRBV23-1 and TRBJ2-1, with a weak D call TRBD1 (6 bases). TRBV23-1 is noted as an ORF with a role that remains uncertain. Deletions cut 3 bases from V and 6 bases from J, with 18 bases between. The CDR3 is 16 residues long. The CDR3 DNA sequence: TGCGCCAGCAGTCAGCAGGGGCCGTCTTCCCCCAATGAGCAGTTCTTC. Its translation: CASSQQGPSSPNEQFF.